Here is one T cell receptor beta chain with its context. This clone appeared a few times. Its antigen specificity is not known. No base quality information exists; no much larger clone differs at one position. This entry is derived from a study of blood T cell repertoires in COVID-19 (dated by TCRdb to 2018 to 2021). In the study overall: Samples covering the acute and convalescent phases of COVID-19 were provided by collaborators in the United States, Italy and Spain. The prospective study material was composed of cDNA or gDNA derived from T cells, B-cell-depleted T cells, or PBMCs. Subjects who had been exposed to COVID-19, were actively infected with it, or had recovered from it provided the deeply sampled blood TCRbeta repertoires that made up the dataset. The repertoires were released in a freely available public database meant as a resource for research on the immune response to SARS-CoV-2. The samples were drawn from two sources: the first 160 participants of the ongoing ImmuneRACE study, and 950 to 1,500 subjects contributed by 6 global collaborators. Sample metadata almost always included a de-identified subject ID, COVID-19 status, age in years and sex. Where available, HLA class I and class II types were taken from metadata supplied by the sample provider and were not determined by assay-based typing. What the research found in general, with its limitations: The amount of clinical and demographic metadata varied by source and participant and was provided uncurated.

TCRbeta CDR3 regions were amplified from genomic DNA by means of the immunoSEQ Assay, a bias-controlled multiplex PCR. On the study's bioinformatics: Within the assay, amplification of reference gene primers was used to estimate how many nucleated cells each sample contained. To quantify the absolute abundance of each unique TCRbeta CDR3 rearrangement, sequence reads were collapsed and filtered. Productive Simpson clonality was computed per sample as the square root of Simpson's diversity index over productive rearrangements. Drawn from immuneACCESS, this table holds only the in-frame rearrangements with V and J called that TCRdb kept. Clones are partly lost; checked studies trace under half to an unresolved V gene and leave the rest unexplained. That table supplies the V and J calls and clone size; D and trimming were determined from the DNA. Within this sample are a few hundred thousand clones, with approximately 88% of them counted one time only. 3.5% to 4.5% of the sample comes from the top ten.

Each collaborating institution followed its own protocols to collect whole blood in K2EDTA tubes. Collaborator samples were shipped for TCRbeta analysis as frozen whole blood, isolated PBMCs, or DNA extracted from either sample type. Sequenced sample: peripheral blood. The source of this sequence is a woman in her 50s with active or convalescent COVID-19.

The DNA is TGTGCCAGCAGCCCTCGGGCAGGGGGAGGGAACACTGAAGCTTTCTTT. It specifies CASSPRAGGGNTEAFF. The chain employs TRBV7-2 and TRBJ1-1; 7 bases in between match TRBD1. Taken from cysteine to phenylalanine, the CDR3 has 16 residues. The entry retains the CDR3 DNA only, 48 bases that are in frame from base 1. CDR1 is given as SGHTA and CDR2 as FQGNSA, both from the germline V gene. Here V drops 5 bases and J drops 1 base, and the junction holds 10 bases not matched to any gene.